This TCR beta chain came from a study of cytomegalovirus exposure and HLA in healthy donors. Whole-study results and caveats: Subsequent analysis revealed that first-cohort TCR clusters tended to co-occur in the 90 to 150 validation repertoires. Cytomegalovirus status was reportedly diagnosed by the classifier with high sensitivity and specificity. 164 TCR beta chains were listed as cytomegalovirus-associated.

Data came from immunoSEQ multiplex PCR; TCRdb stores just in-frame clones and leaves some out. The sample lists under 140,000 clones, roughly 88% occurring once. Donors were drawn from the approximately 120-subject validation cohort, separate from the approximately 620-subject first cohort. In its sample, this clone was seen a few times. Its antigen is currently unknown. The CDR3 sequence is 13 residues long. Trimming took 1 base from V and 8 from J, leaving 9 bases between them. Germline V gives CDR1 SGHNT, CDR2 YENEEA. J is TRBJ2-1 and V is TRBV11-3; D gene uncertain. Input material: PBMCs. This TCR derives from a woman aged 25 to 39 in good health and CMV-seropositive. CDR3 in amino acids: CASSLGRFDEQFF. CDR3 DNA sequence: TGTGCCAGCAGCTTAGGGCGGTTCGATGAGCAGTTCTTC.